This TCR beta chain was obtained from a study of blood T cell repertoires in COVID-19. Original data processing: It was from reference gene primer amplification that nucleated cell counts were estimated. The data were produced by immunoSEQ multiplex PCR, yet TCRdb's version contains in-frame clones alone and is incomplete. From that table come the V and J calls and clone size; the DNA was used to work out D and trimming. Of just under 80,000 clones listed, around 84% are singletons. This CDR3 region has 13 residues. The ends were cut back, 1 base at V and 6 bases at J, with 9 bases in the middle. The germline V gene encodes CDR1 SGHVS and CDR2 FQNEAQ.

The chain links TRBV7-8 to TRBJ1-1, with D possibly TRBD1 on 6 matching bases. This receptor was obtained from a woman aged 70-85 years with acute or convalescent COVID-19. What was sequenced was peripheral blood. The CDR3 sequence is CASSLDRDAEAFF. For the CDR3, the DNA is TGTGCCAGCAGCTTAGACAGGGACGCTGAAGCTTTCTTT.